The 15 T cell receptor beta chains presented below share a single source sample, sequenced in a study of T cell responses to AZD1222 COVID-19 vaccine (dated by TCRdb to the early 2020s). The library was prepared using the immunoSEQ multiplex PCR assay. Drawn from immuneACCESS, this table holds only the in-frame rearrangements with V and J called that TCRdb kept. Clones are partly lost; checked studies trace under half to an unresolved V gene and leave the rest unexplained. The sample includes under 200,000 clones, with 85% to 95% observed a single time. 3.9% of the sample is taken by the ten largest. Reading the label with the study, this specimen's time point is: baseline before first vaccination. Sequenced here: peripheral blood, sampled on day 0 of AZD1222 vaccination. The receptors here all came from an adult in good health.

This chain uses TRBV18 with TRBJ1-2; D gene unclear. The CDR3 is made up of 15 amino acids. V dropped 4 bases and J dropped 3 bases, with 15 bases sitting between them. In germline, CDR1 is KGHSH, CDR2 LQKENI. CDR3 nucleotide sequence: TGTGCCAGCTCACTCGGGCCGCAATCCTACTATGGCTACACCTTC. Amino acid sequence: CASSLGPQSYYGYTF.

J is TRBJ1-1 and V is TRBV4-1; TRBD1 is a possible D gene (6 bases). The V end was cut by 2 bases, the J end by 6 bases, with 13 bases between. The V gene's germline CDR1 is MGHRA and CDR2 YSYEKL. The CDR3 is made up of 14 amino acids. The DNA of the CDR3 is TGCGCCAGCAGCCAACCAACGCGGGGGCCTGAAGCTTTCTTT. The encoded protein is CASSQPTRGPEAFF.

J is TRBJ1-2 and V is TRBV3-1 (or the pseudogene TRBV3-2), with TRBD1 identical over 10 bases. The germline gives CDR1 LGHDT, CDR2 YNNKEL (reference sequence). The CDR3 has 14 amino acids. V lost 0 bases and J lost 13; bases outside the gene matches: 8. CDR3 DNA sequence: TGTGCCAGCAGCCAAGATGCGACAGGGGGCGTTAGCACCTTC. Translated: CASSQDATGGVSTF.

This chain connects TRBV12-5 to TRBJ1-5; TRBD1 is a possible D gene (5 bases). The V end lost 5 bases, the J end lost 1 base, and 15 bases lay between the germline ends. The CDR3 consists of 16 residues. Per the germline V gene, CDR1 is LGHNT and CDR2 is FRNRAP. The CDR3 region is CASGPDRDLSNQPQHF. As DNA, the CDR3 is TGTGCTAGTGGTCCTGACAGAGACCTAAGCAATCAGCCCCAGCATTTT.

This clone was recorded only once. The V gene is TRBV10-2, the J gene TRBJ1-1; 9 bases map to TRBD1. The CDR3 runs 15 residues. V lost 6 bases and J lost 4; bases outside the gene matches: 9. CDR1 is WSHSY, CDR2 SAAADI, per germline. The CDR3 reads CASRGTGGGSTEAFF. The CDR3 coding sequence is TGCGCCAGCAGGGGTACAGGGGGCGGGAGCACTGAAGCTTTCTTT.

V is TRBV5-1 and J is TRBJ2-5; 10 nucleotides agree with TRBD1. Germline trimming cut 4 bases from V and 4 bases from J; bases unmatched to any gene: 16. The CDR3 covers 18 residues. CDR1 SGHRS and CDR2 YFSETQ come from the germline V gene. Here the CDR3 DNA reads TGCGCCAGCAGCCTTAAATCGGACAGGGGGTCGAAATTAGAGACCCAGTACTTC. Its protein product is CASSLKSDRGSKLETQYF.

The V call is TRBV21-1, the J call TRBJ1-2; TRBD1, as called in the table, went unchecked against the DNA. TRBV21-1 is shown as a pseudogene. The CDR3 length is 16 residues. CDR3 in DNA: TGTGCCAGCAGCCCCCCGGGACAGGGGCTGAGGAATGGCTACACCTTC. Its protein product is CASSPPGQGLRNGYTF.

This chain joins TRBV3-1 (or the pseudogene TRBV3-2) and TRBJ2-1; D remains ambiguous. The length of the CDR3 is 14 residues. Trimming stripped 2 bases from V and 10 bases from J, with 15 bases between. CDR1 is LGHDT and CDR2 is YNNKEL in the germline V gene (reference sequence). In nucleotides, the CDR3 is TGTGCCAGCAGCCAAACGACGGAATTAGGCGAGCAGTTCTTC. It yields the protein CASSQTTELGEQFF.

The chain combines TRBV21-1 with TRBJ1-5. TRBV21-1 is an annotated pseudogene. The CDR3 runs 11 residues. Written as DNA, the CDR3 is TGTGCCAGCAGCGTAAGGGCGCCCCAGCATTTT. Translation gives CASSVRAPQHF.

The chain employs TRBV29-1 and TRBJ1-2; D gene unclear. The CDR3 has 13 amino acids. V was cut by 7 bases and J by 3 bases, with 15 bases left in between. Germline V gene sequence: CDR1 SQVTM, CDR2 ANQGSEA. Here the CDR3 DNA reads TGCAGCGCCGCTTGGGGAGGGCACTATGGCTACACCTTC. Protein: CSAAWGGHYGYTF.

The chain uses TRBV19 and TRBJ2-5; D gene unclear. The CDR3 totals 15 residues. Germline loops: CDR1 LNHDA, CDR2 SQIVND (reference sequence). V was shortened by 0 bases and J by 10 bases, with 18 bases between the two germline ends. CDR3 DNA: TGTGCCAGTAGTATAGATCTATCGGCTGTTAAGGGCCAGTACTTC. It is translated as CASSIDLSAVKGQYF.

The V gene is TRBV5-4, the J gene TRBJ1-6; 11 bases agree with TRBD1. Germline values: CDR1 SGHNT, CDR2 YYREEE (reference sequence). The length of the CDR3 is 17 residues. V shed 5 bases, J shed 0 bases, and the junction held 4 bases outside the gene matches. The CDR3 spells CASSPGTGGSYNSPLHF. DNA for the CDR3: TGTGCCAGCAGTCCAGGGACAGGGGGCTCCTATAATTCACCCCTCCACTTT.

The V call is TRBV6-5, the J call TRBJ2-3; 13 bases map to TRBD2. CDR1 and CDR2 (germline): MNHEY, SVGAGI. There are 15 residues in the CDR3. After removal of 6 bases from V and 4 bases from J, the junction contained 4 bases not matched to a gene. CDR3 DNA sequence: TGTGCCAGCAGCCTACTAGCGGGGGGGCCAGATACGCAGTATTTT. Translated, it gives CASSLLAGGPDTQYF.

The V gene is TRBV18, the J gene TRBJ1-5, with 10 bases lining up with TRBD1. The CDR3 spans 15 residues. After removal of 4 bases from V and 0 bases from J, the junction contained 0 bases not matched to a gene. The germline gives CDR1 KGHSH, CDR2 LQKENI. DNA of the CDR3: TGTGCCAGCTCACGACAGGGGGCTAGCAATCAGCCCCAGCATTTT. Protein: CASSRQGASNQPQHF. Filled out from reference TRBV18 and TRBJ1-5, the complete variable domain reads NAGVMQNPRHLVRRRGQEARLRCSPMKGHSHVYWYRQLPEEGLKFMVYLQKENIIDESGMPKERFSAEFPKEGPSILRIQQVVRGDSAAYFCASSRQGASNQPQHFGDGTRLSIL.

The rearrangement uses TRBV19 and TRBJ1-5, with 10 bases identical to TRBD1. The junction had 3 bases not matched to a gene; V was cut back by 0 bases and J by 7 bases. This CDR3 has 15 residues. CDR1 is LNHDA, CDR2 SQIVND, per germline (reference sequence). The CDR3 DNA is TGTGCCAGTAGTATAGAGGGGACAGGGGTACAGCCCCAGCATTTT. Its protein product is CASSIEGTGVQPQHF. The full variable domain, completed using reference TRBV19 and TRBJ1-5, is DGGITQSPKYLFRKEGQNVTLSCEQNLNHDAMYWYRQDPGQGLRLIYYSQIVNDFQKGDIAEGYSVSREKKESFPLTVTSAQKNPTAFYLCASSIEGTGVQPQHFGDGTRLSIL.